This T cell receptor (beta chain) was recorded in a study of shared clonotypes between healthy human individuals. Worth noting for this clone: Its specificity is unknown.

Study observations and caveats: Around 5.3% of naive CD4 clonotypes were shared across several donors. An effect of sequencing depth on clonotype sharing among donors was expected.

CDR3 length: 17 residues. Germline V gene data show CDR1 as SGHRS and CDR2 as YFSETQ. V trimming: 3 bases; J trimming: 5 bases; junction bases outside the gene matches: 13. The method was immunoSEQ multiplex PCR; TCRdb's version includes in-frame clones alone and lacks a portion of them. The sample has more than 550,000 clones; 55% to 80% are singletons. The origin of this receptor is a woman aged 25 to 45 in good health. Sample: memory CD4+ T cells sorted from blood. Subset here: CD45RA-negative fraction. This chain joins TRBV5-1 and TRBJ2-7; 11 bases fit TRBD2. CDR3 in DNA: TGCGCCAGCAGCTCTGCTGAACTAGCGGGAGTCTTTAACGAGCAGTACTTC. It is translated as CASSSAELAGVFNEQYF.